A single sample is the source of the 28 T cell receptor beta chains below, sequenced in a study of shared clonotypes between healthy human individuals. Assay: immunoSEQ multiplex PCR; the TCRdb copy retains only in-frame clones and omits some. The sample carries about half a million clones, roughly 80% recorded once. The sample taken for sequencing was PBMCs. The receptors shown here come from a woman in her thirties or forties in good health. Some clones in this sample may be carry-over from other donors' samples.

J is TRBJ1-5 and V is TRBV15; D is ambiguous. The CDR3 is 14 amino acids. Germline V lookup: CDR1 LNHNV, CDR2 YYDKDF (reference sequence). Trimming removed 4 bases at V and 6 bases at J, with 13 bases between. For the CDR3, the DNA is TGTGCCACCAGCATTGCCGGACCAGGTCAGCCCCAGCATTTT. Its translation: CATSIAGPGQPQHF.

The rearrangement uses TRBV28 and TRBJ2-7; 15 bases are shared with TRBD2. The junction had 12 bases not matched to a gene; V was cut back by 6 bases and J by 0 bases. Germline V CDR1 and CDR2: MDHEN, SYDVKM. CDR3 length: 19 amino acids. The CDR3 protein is CASSYAGLAGGELSYEQYF. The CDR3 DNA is TGTGCCAGCAGCTACGCAGGACTAGCGGGAGGGGAACTCTCCTACGAGCAGTACTTC.

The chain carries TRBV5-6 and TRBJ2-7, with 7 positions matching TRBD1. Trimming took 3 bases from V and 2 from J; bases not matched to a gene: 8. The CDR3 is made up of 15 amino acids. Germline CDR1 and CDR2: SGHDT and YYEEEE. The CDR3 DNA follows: TGTGCCAGCAGCTCTTCCGGACAGGCACCCTACGAGCAGTACTTC. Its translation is CASSSSGQAPYEQYF.

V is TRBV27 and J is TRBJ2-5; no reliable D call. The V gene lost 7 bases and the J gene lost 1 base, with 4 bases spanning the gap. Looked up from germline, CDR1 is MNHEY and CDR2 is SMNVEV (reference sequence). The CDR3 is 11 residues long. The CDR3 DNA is TGTGCCAGCAAAGGCCAAGAGACCCAGTACTTC. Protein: CASKGQETQYF.

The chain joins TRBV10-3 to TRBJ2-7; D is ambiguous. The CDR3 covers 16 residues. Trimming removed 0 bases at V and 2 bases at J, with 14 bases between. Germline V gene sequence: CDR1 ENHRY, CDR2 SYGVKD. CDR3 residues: CAISESGYSGAYEQYF. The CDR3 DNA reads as TGTGCCATCAGTGAGTCGGGTTACTCCGGTGCCTACGAGCAGTACTTC.

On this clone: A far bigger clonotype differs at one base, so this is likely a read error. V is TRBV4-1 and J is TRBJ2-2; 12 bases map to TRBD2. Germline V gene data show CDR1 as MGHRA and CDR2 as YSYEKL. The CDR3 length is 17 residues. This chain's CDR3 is CTSSPLTSGRNTGELFF. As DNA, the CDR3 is TGCACCAGCAGCCCCCTGACTAGCGGGAGGAACACCGGGGAGCTGTTTTTT.

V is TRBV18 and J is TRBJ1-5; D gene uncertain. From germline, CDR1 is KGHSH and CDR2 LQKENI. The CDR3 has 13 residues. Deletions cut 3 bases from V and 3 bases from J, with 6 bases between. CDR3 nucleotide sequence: TGTGCCAGCTCACCCGGGGACAATCAGCCCCAGCATTTT. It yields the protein CASSPGDNQPQHF.

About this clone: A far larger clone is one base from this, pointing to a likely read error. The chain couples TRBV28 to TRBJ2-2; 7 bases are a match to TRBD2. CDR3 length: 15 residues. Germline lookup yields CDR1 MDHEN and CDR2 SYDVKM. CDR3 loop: CASTLEGGYTGDLFF. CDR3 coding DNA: TGTGCCAGCACCTTAGAGGGAGGGTACACCGGGGATCTGTTTTTT.

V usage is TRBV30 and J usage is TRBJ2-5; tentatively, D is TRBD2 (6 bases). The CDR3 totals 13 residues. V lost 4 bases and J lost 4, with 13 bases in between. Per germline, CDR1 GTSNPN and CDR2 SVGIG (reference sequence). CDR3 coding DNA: TGTGCCTGGAAAGGAGAGGGAGGAGAGACCCAGTACTTC. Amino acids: CAWKGEGGETQYF.

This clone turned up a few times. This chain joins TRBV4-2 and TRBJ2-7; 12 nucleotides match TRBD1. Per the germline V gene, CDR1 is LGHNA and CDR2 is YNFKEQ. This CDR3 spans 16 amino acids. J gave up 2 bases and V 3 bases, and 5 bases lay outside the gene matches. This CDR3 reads CASSHPGTGGPYEQYF. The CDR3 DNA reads TGTGCCAGCAGCCATCCCGGGACAGGGGGCCCCTACGAGCAGTACTTC.

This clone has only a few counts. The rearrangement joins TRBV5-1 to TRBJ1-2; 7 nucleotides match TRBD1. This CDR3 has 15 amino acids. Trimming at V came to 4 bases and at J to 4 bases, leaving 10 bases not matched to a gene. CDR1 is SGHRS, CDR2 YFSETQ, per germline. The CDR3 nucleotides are TGCGCCAGCAGCCACGGACAGGAAGGAGTCTATGGCTACACCTTC. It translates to CASSHGQEGVYGYTF.

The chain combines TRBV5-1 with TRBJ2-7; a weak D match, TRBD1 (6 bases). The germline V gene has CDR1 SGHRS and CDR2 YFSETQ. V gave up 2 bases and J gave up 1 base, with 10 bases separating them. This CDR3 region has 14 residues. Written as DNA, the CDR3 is TGCGCCAGCAGCTTCCGGGGACAATCCTACGAGCAGTACTTC. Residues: CASSFRGQSYEQYF.

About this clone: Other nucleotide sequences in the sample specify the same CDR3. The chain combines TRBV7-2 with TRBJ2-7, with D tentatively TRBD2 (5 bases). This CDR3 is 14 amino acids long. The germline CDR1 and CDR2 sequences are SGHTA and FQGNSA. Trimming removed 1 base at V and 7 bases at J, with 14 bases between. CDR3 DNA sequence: TGTGCCAGCAGCTTAGTGGTTGCGACGGGGGAGCAGTACTTC. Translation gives CASSLVVATGEQYF.

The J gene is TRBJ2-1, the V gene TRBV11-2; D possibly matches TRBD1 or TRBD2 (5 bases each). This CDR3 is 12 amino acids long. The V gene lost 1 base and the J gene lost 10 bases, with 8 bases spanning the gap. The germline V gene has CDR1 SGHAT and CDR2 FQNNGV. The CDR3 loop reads CASSLAGDEQFF. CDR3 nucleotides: TGTGCCAGCAGCTTAGCCGGGGACGAGCAGTTCTTC.

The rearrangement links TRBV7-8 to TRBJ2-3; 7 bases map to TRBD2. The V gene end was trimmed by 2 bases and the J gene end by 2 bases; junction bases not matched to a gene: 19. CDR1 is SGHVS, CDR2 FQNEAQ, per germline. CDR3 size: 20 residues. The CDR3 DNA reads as TGTGCCAGCAGCTTAAGAATCGTGGCTCCGGGGCTAGCGGACACAGATACGCAGTATTTT. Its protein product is CASSLRIVAPGLADTDTQYF. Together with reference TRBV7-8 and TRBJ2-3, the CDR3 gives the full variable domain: GAGVSQSPRYKVAKRGQDVALRCDPISGHVSLFWYQQALGQGPEFLTYFQNEAQLDKSGLPSDRFFAERPEGSVSTLKIQRTQQEDSAVYLCASSLRIVAPGLADTDTQYFGPGTRLTVL.

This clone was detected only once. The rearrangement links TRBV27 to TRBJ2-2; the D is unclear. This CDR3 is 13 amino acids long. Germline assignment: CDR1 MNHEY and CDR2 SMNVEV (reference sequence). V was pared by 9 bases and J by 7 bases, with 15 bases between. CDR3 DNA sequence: TGTGCCAGTTCAACGGCTGGAAACGGGGAGCTGTTTTTT. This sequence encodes CASSTAGNGELFF.

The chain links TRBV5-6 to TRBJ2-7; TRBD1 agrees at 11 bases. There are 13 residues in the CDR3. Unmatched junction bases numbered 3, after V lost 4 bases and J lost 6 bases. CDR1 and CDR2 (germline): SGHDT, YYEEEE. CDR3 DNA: TGTGCCAGCAGCCGGGACAGGGGGTCCGAGCAGTACTTC. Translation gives CASSRDRGSEQYF.

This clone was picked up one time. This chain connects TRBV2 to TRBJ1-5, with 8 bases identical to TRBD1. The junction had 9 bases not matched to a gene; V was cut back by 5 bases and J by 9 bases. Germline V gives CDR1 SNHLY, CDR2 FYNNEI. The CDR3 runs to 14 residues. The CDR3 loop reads CASSFGQGGSPQHF. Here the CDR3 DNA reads TGTGCCAGCAGTTTTGGACAGGGTGGGTCGCCCCAGCATTTT.

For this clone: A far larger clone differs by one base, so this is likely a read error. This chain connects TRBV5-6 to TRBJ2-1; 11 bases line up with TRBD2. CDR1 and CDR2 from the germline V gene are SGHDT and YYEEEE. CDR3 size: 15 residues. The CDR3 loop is CASSLSGRANNDQFF. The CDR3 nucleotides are TGTGCCAGCAGTCTTAGCGGGAGGGCCAACAATGATCAGTTCTTC.

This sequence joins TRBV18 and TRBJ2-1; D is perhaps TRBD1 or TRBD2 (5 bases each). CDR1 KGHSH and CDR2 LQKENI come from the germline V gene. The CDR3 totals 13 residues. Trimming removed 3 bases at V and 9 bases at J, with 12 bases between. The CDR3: CASSPPGTGEQFF. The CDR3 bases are TGTGCCAGCTCACCCCCCGGGACGGGTGAGCAGTTCTTC.

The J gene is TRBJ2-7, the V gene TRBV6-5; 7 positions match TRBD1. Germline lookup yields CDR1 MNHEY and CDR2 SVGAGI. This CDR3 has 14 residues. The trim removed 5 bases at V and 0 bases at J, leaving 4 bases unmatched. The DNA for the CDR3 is TGTGCCAGCAGTGCTGGACAGGCCTCCTACGAGCAGTACTTC. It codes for CASSAGQASYEQYF.

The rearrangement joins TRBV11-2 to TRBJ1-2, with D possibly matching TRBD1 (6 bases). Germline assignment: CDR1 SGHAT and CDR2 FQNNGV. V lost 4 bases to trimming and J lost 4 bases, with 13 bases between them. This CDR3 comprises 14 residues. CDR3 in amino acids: CASSSNRAPYGYTF. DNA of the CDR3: TGTGCCAGCAGCTCCAACAGGGCCCCCTATGGCTACACCTTC.

CDR3 DNA: TGTGCCAGCAGCGTAGCTGGACAGAGCTCCTACAATGAGCAGTTCTTC. It specifies CASSVAGQSSYNEQFF. This chain links TRBV9 with TRBJ2-1; TRBD1 might be the D (6 bases). V lost 0 bases and J 0 bases, leaving 10 bases between the germline ends. Germline V gene lookup returns CDR1 SGDLS and CDR2 YYNGEE. The CDR3 runs 16 residues.

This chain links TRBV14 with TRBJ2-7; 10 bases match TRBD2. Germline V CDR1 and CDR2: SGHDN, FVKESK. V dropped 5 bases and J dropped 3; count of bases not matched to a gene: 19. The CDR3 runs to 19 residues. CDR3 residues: CASSVRLAGVHSSVYEQYF. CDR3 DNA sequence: TGTGCCAGCAGCGTCCGGCTAGCGGGAGTACATTCTTCAGTCTACGAGCAGTACTTC.

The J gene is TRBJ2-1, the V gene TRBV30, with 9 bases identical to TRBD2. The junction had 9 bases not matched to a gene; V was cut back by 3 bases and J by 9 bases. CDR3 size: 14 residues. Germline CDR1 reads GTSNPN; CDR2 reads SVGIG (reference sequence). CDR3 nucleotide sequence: TGTGCCTGGAGAAAGATAGCGGGAGCGGGTGAGCAGTTCTTC. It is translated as CAWRKIAGAGEQFF.

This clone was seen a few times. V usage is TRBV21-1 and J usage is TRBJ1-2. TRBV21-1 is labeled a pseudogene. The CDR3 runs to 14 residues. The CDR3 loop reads CASSSDRGEDGYTF. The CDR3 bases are TGTGCCAGCAGCTCAGATCGGGGGGAGGATGGCTACACCTTC.

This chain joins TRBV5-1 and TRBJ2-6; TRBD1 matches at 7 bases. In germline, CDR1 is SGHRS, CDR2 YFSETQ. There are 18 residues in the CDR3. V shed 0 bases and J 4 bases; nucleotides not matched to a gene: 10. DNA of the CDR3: TGCGCCAGCAGCTTGGGGCCACCACAGGGGTGGGGGGCCAACGTCCTGACTTTC. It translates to CASSLGPPQGWGANVLTF.

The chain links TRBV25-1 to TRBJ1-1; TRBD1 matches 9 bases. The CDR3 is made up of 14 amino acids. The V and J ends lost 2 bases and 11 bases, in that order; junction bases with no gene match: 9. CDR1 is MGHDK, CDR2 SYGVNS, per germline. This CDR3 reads CASSEGTGPREAFF. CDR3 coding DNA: TGTGCCAGCAGTGAAGGGACAGGGCCCAGAGAGGCTTTCTTT.